This T cell receptor (beta chain) was profiled in a study of shared clonotypes between healthy human individuals. At the level of the study: Used for every donor were three CD4 naive, three CD4 memory, two CD8 naive and one CD8 memory plate.

Concerning this clone itself: Its antigen is not identified.

The germline CDR1 and CDR2 sequences are SGHDN and FVKESK. The CDR3 extends over 16 amino acids. The V segment lost 2 bases and the J segment 5 bases; nucleotides outside the gene matches: 6. Study-wide results and limits: Compared with memory subsets, naive subsets generally had larger estimated richness.

Original handling: Junction-only sequences without quality scores were provided by ImmunoSEQ, so filtering was different. Only in-frame clones appear in the TCRdb table, and some are missing; sequencing was by immunoSEQ multiplex PCR. V, J and clone size are those of that table, while D and trimming were read from the DNA. The sample shows over 2 million clones, about 95% of them seen only once. The CD4+ fraction was divided into a CD45RA+ naive subset and a CD45RA-negative memory subset. This chain uses TRBV14 with TRBJ2-2; 9 bases align to TRBD1. The receptor comes from a man aged 18 to 35 in good health. The sequenced material came from naive CD4+ T cells sorted from blood. Subset: CD45RA+ positively selected. The CDR3 sequence: CASSQLGQGRTGELFF. CDR3 DNA sequence: TGTGCCAGCAGCCAACTGGGACAGGGAAGGACCGGGGAGCTGTTTTTT.